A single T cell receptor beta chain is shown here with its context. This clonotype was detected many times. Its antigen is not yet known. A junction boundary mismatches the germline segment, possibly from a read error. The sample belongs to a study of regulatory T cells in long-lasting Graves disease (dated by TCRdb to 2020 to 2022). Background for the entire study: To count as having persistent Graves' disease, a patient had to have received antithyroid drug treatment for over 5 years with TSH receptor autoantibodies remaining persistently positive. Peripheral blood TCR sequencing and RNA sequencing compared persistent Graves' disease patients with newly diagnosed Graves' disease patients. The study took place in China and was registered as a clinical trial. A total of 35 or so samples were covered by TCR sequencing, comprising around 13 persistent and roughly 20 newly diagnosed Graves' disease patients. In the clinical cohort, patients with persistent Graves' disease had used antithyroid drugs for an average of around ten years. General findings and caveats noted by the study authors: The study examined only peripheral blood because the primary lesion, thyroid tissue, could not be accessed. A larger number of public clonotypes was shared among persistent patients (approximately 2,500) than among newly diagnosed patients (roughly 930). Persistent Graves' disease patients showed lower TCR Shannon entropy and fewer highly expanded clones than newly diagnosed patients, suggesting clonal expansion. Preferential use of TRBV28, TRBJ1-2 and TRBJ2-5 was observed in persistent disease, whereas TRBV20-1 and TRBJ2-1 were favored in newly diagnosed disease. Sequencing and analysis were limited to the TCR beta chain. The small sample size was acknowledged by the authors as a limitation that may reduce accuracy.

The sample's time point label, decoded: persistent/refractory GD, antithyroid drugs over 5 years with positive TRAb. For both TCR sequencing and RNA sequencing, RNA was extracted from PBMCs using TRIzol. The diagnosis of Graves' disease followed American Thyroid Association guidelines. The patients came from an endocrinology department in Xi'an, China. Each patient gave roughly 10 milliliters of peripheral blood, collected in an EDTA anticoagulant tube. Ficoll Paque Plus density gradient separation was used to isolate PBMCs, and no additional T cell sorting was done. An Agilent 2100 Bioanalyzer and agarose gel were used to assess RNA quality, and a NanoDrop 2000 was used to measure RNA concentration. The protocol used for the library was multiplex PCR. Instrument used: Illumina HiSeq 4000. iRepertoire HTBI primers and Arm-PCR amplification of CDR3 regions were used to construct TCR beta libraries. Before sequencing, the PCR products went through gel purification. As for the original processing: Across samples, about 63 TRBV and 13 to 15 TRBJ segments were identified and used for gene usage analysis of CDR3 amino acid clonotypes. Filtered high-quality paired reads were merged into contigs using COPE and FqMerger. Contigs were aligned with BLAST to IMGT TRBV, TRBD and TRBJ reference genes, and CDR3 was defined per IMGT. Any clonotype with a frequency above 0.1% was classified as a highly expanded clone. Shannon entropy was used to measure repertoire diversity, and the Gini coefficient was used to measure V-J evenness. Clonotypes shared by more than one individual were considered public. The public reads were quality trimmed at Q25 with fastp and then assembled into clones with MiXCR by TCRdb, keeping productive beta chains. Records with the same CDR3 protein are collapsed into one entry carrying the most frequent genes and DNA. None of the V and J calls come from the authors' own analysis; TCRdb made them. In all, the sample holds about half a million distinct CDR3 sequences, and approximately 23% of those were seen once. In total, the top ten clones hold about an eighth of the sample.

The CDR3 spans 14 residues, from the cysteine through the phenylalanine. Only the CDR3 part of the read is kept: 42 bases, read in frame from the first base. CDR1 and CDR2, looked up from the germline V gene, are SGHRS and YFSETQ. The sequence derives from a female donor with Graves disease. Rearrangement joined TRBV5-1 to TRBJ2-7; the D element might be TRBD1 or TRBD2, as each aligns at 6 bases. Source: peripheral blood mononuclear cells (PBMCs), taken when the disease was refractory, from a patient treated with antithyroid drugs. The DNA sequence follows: TGTGCCAGCAGCCCCGGAGGGGGATCCTACGAGCAGTACTTC. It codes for CASSPGGGSYEQYF.